Below, one TCR beta chain is given with its context. The germline gives CDR1 LNHDA, CDR2 SQIVND (reference sequence). The CDR3 extends over 14 amino acids. Trimming left V 3 bases short and J 5 bases short, with 11 bases between. The protocol was immunoSEQ multiplex PCR, while the TCRdb copy is restricted to in-frame clones and leaves out a portion. Of 79,000 or so clones in the sample, around nine tenths are singletons; the top ten hold 0.39%. The data stem from a study of technical replicates of blood from a handful of donors. The sample taken for sequencing was T cells isolated from PBMCs. The chain uses TRBV19 and TRBJ1-5; the D gene is possibly TRBD1 (6 bases). The sequence came from a human donor in good health. The CDR3 region has the DNA TGTGCCAGTAGTATGGGGCAGGGGCATCAGCCCCAGCATTTT. It codes for CASSMGQGHQPQHF.